This entry lists 18 T cell receptor beta chains sequenced from one sample in a study of CD8 T cells in ankylosing spondylitis. TCRdb reprocessed the 5' RACE reads via MiXCR and lists one record per CDR3 protein. Here the sample spans under 200,000 distinct CDR3 sequences, 9.8% being singletons. The material sequenced was blood, either unsorted or a sorted T cell fraction (not recorded which). The source is a female donor with ankylosing spondylitis or in good health (not recorded which).

Only a few counts were recorded for this clonotype. The chain uses TRBV9 and TRBJ2-1; D might be TRBD2 (5 bases). V dropped 4 bases and J dropped 5 bases, with 10 bases sitting between them. The CDR3 consists of 13 residues. From germline, CDR1 is SGDLS and CDR2 YYNGEE. CDR3 loop: CASSYRGHNEQFF. For the CDR3, the DNA is TGTGCCAGCAGCTACCGAGGGCACAATGAGCAGTTCTTC.

The chain couples TRBV12-3 or TRBV12-4 to TRBJ2-5; D uncertain. Trimming shortened V by 2 bases and J by 5 bases, and 12 bases separated the two germline ends. The CDR3 has 14 amino acids. In DNA, the CDR3 is TGTGCCAGCAGTTTATCACAGCAGATCGAGACCCAGTACTTC. Protein sequence: CASSLSQQIETQYF.

The chain is built from TRBV14 and TRBJ2-3; D not certain. Trimming removed 6 bases from V and 2 bases from J, with 9 bases in between. The length of the CDR3 is 13 residues. CDR1 and CDR2 from the germline V gene are SGHDN and FVKESK. The CDR3 coding sequence is TGTGCCAGCAGAGACACCAACACAGATACGCAGTATTTT. Residues: CASRDTNTDTQYF. The complete variable domain, with remaining parts taken from reference TRBV14 and TRBJ2-3, reads EAGVTQFPSHSVIEKGQTVTLRCDPISGHDNLYWYRRVMGKEIKFLLHFVKESKQDESGMPNNRFLAERTGGTYSTLKVQPAELEDSGVYFCASRDTNTDTQYFGPGTRLTVL.

The DNA of the CDR3 is TGTGCCAGCAGTGAACGGGAATCCCTGAGTGAAGCTTTCTTT. This encodes CASSERESLSEAFF. The chain employs TRBV2 and TRBJ1-1; D gene uncertain. The germline CDR1 and CDR2 sequences are SNHLY and FYNNEI. Trimming shortened V by 2 bases and J by 7 bases, and 14 bases separated the two germline ends. There are 14 residues in the CDR3.

This clonotype showed up just a few times. This chain joins TRBV7-2 and TRBJ2-3; the D is unclear. The V end lost 8 bases, the J end lost 2 bases, and 8 bases lay between the germline ends. The CDR3 contains 12 residues. Germline V gives CDR1 SGHTA, CDR2 FQGNSA. The CDR3 here is CASPDDTDTQYF. CDR3 DNA sequence: TGTGCCAGCCCGGACGACACAGATACGCAGTATTTT.

Many counts were recorded for this clonotype. The CDR3 DNA follows: TGCGCCAGCCTGGACCCCCCGAACACTGAAGCTTTCTTT. This encodes CASLDPPNTEAFF. V usage is TRBV5-1 and J usage is TRBJ1-1; no firm D call. The CDR3 runs to 13 residues. V was cut by 7 bases and J by 1 base, with 11 bases left in between. The germline V gene encodes CDR1 SGHRS and CDR2 YFSETQ. The whole variable domain, remainder taken from reference TRBV5-1 and TRBJ1-1, is KAGVTQTPRYLIKTRGQQVTLSCSPISGHRSVSWYQQTPGQGLQFLFEYFSETQRNKGNFPGRFSGRQFSNSRSEMNVSTLELGDSALYLCASLDPPNTEAFFGQGTRLTVV.

The chain is built from TRBV11-2 and TRBJ1-1, with unresolved D. CDR3 length: 12 residues. Germline-derived CDR1 and CDR2 are SGHAT and FQNNGV. V gave up 2 bases and J gave up 8 bases, with 9 bases separating them. The CDR3 DNA is TGTGCCAGCAGCTTAAGCGAGTCAGAAGCTTTCTTT. Protein product: CASSLSESEAFF.

This clonotype has at least ten counts. The chain combines TRBV14 with TRBJ2-1; the D is unclear. V was clipped by 0 bases and J by 6 bases, with 6 bases between them. Germline lookup yields CDR1 SGHDN and CDR2 FVKESK. The CDR3 consists of 13 residues. The CDR3 spells CASSQERINEQFF. CDR3 nucleotides: TGTGCCAGCAGCCAAGAAAGAATCAATGAGCAGTTCTTC.

This chain joins TRBV27 and TRBJ2-3, with a weak D call TRBD2 (6 bases). Trimming stripped 3 bases from V and 6 bases from J, with 22 bases between. Per germline, CDR1 MNHEY and CDR2 SMNVEV (reference sequence). The CDR3 consists of 17 residues. The CDR3 nucleotides are TGTGCCAGCAGTTTGTCTAGCCCGGGACTCCCTTTGGATACGCAGTATTTT. This sequence encodes CASSLSSPGLPLDTQYF.

The V and J genes are TRBV7-9 and TRBJ1-5, with D perhaps matching TRBD1 (5 bases). CDR3 size: 14 residues. Trimming stripped 5 bases from V and 12 bases from J, with 20 bases between. Germline CDR1 SEHNR, CDR2 FQNEAQ (reference sequence). CDR3: CASSVDESPGYQHF. The CDR3 coding sequence is TGTGCCAGCAGCGTAGACGAGTCCCCAGGGTACCAGCATTTT.

The genes are TRBV7-8 and TRBJ2-1; 11 bases match TRBD2. From germline, CDR1 is SGHVS and CDR2 FQNEAQ. The CDR3 loop spans 18 amino acids. Losses at the gene ends were 1 base for V and 0 bases for J; bases not matched to a gene: 5. CDR3 amino acids: CASSLGLAGPSSYNEQFF. Written as DNA, the CDR3 is TGTGCCAGCAGCTTAGGACTAGCGGGACCTAGCTCCTACAATGAGCAGTTCTTC.

This clonotype has at least ten counts. The chain links TRBV5-5 to TRBJ1-2, with 8 bases lining up with TRBD1. This CDR3 region has 15 residues. Trimming took 4 bases from V and 3 from J; bases not matched to a gene: 8. The germline V gene has CDR1 SGHKS and CDR2 YYEKEE (reference sequence). This CDR3 reads CASSPGQGEHYGYTF. CDR3 DNA sequence: TGTGCCAGCAGCCCAGGACAGGGAGAACACTATGGCTACACCTTC.

A word on this clonotype: One end of the junction varies from germline; a read error may be responsible. The chain joins TRBV12-3 or TRBV12-4 to TRBJ2-5, with TRBD2 identical over 13 bases. The CDR3 runs 15 residues. The CDR3 sequence is CASSGLAGVGETQCF. The CDR3 region has the DNA TGTGCCAGCAGCGGACTAGCGGGAGTAGGAGAGACCCAGTGCTTC.

The genes are TRBV6-5 and TRBJ2-7, with a possible D match to TRBD1 (6 bases). CDR1 is MNHEY and CDR2 is SVGAGI in the germline V gene. V lost 4 bases and J 3 bases, leaving 16 bases between the germline ends. The CDR3 runs 15 residues. CDR3 sequence (DNA): TGTGCCAGCAGTTCCGGACTCCCAGGGGTCTACGAGCAGTACTTC. Translation: CASSSGLPGVYEQYF.

Turning to this clonotype: One base away lies a much larger clone, so this may be a sequencing read error. V gene TRBV12-3 or TRBV12-4 combines with J gene TRBJ2-2, with TRBD2 identical over 10 bases. The CDR3 is 14 amino acids. V shed 6 bases, J shed 7 bases, and the junction held 5 bases outside the gene matches. For the CDR3, the DNA is TGTGCCAGCAGCTCTAGCGGGAGAAACGGGGAGCTGTTTTTT. Amino acids: CASSSSGRNGELFF.

The chain employs TRBV20-1 and TRBJ2-3; D could derive from TRBD1 or TRBD2 (5 bases each). V lost 6 bases to trimming and J lost 2 bases, with 15 bases between them. Per germline, CDR1 DFQATT and CDR2 SNEGSKA (reference sequence). The CDR3 length is 14 residues. In DNA, the CDR3 is TGCAGTGCAAGGGACCAGCAGAACACAGATACGCAGTATTTT. This codes for CSARDQQNTDTQYF.

This clonotype came up a few times. The chain carries TRBV28 and TRBJ2-7; 13 nucleotides align to TRBD2. CDR1 is MDHEN, CDR2 SYDVKM, per germline. The CDR3 extends over 14 amino acids. V gave up 6 bases and J gave up 5 bases; unmatched junction bases: 4. The CDR3 loop reads CASRGTSGTDEQYF. CDR3 nucleotide sequence: TGTGCCAGCAGGGGGACTAGCGGGACAGACGAGCAGTACTTC.

In its sample, this clonotype was seen many times. The chain is built from TRBV29-1 and TRBJ1-1, with D perhaps matching TRBD1 (6 bases). Germline V gives CDR1 SQVTM, CDR2 ANQGSEA. Trimming left V 2 bases short and J 2 bases short, with 12 bases between. This CDR3 comprises 14 residues. The CDR3 sequence: CSVEQGLENTEAFF. CDR3 sequence (DNA): TGCAGCGTTGAACAGGGGCTAGAAAACACTGAAGCTTTCTTT.